What follows are 30 T cell receptor beta chains derived from one specimen sequenced in a study of Graves' ophthalmopathy and Graves' hyperthyroidism. RNA transcripts provided the template for amplifying TCR beta CDR3 regions. Following a first-round RT-PCR that used HTBI primers, a second-round multiplex PCR was carried out. MiXCR, applied by TCRdb to the multiplex PCR reads, yields one record per CDR3 protein. The data contain hundreds of thousands of distinct CDR3 sequences, 22% of them singletons. Sequencing was performed on peripheral blood. The receptors derive from a woman between 18 and 29 years old with stable Graves' hyperthyroidism. Some clones in this sample may be carry-over from other donors' samples.

This clonotype occurred many times. The V call is TRBV7-8, the J call TRBJ1-1, with 9 positions matching TRBD1. Germline V gene sequence: CDR1 SGHVS, CDR2 FQNEAQ. This CDR3 region has 15 residues. J gave up 5 bases and V 3 bases, and 7 bases lay outside the gene matches. This chain's CDR3 is CASSLVGQGRTEAFF. CDR3 nucleotide sequence: TGTGCCAGCAGCTTGGTGGGACAGGGTCGGACTGAAGCTTTCTTT.

This chain links TRBV20-1 with TRBJ2-7; 11 nucleotides match TRBD2. Germline CDR1 reads DFQATT; CDR2 reads SNEGSKA (reference sequence). This CDR3 is built from 15 residues. After removal of 3 bases from V and 2 bases from J, the junction contained 6 bases not matched to a gene. The CDR3 reads CSASLTSGDPYEQYF. Written as DNA, the CDR3 is TGCAGTGCTAGTCTGACTAGCGGGGATCCCTACGAGCAGTACTTC.

This chain uses TRBV5-1 with TRBJ1-2; no firm D call. The V gene's germline CDR1 is SGHRS and CDR2 YFSETQ. V was clipped by 0 bases and J by 6 bases, with 6 bases between them. The CDR3 length is 12 residues. The CDR3 reads CASSLAQNGYTF. In DNA, the CDR3 is TGCGCCAGCAGCTTGGCACAGAATGGCTACACCTTC.

This clonotype was picked up many times. J is TRBJ2-7 and V is TRBV27, with no clear D. Trimming stripped 0 bases from V and 3 bases from J, with 12 bases between. The CDR3 sequence is 15 residues long. Germline V gene lookup returns CDR1 MNHEY and CDR2 SMNVEV (reference sequence). The CDR3 DNA reads as TGTGCCAGCAGTTTATCGTGGCTGGGAAGCTACGAGCAGTACTTC. Residues: CASSLSWLGSYEQYF.

This clonotype was observed many times. The chain has TRBV20-1 and TRBJ2-7, with TRBD2 as a possible D gene (6 bases). The CDR3 length is 13 residues. The ends were cut back, 2 bases at V and 2 bases at J, with 10 bases in the middle. Per germline, CDR1 DFQATT and CDR2 SNEGSKA (reference sequence). The CDR3 protein is CSARTGGPYEQYF. The CDR3 nucleotides read TGCAGTGCTAGAACCGGGGGACCCTACGAGCAGTACTTC.

Ten or more counts support this clonotype. The chain links TRBV27 to TRBJ1-2; 8 bases match TRBD1. Trimming took 8 bases from V and 4 from J; bases not matched to a gene: 15. The germline CDR1 and CDR2 sequences are MNHEY and SMNVEV (reference sequence). CDR3 length equals 16 residues. Here the CDR3 DNA reads TGTGCCAGCCGCGAGGCGGGGACAGGCGGACTCTATGGCTACACCTTC. Translation: CASREAGTGGLYGYTF.

This clonotype was picked up many times. This chain connects TRBV25-1 to TRBJ2-2; no clear D. V lost 7 bases, J lost 7 bases, and 13 bases lay in between. The CDR3 has 13 residues. Germline CDR1 and CDR2: MGHDK and SYGVNS. As DNA, the CDR3 is TGTGCCAGCACGCCAGGAGCTGGCGGGGAGCTGTTTTTT. Translating gives CASTPGAGGELFF.

This clonotype was counted ten times or more. The V gene is TRBV12-3 or TRBV12-4, the J gene TRBJ1-5; tentative D call: TRBD1 (5 bases). This CDR3 spans 17 amino acids. Trimming took off 6 bases at V and 1 base at J, with 19 bases between the two ends. The CDR3 coding sequence is TGTGCCAGCAGCTCACCCTGGGGGGAACGAAGCAATCAGCCCCAGCATTTT. It codes for CASSSPWGERSNQPQHF.

This clonotype showed up many times. The chain couples TRBV4-1 to TRBJ2-7; 8 nucleotides match TRBD1. V dropped 1 base and J dropped 5; count of bases not matched to a gene: 1. The CDR3 loop spans 13 amino acids. Per germline, CDR1 MGHRA and CDR2 YSYEKL. CDR3 DNA sequence: TGCGCCAGCAGCCAAGGGACAGGGAACGAGCAGTACTTC. Amino acids: CASSQGTGNEQYF.

In the case of this clonotype: Possible read error: a much larger clone is one base away. The rearrangement links TRBV12-3 or TRBV12-4 to TRBJ1-2; 8 bases line up with TRBD1. This CDR3 contains 12 residues. The junction had 2 bases not matched to a gene; V was cut back by 6 bases and J by 5 bases. CDR3 coding DNA: TGTGCCAGCAGACGGACAGGGTATGGCTACACCTTC. Translated: CASRRTGYGYTF.

The chain combines TRBV12-3 or TRBV12-4 with TRBJ2-7, with 10 bases lining up with TRBD1. Losses at the gene ends were 6 bases for V and 2 bases for J; bases not matched to a gene: 13. The CDR3 contains 17 residues. The CDR3 is CASSRGQGYVYPYEQYF. The DNA of the CDR3 is TGTGCCAGCAGCCGGGGACAGGGGTACGTTTATCCCTACGAGCAGTACTTC.

This clonotype showed up many times. CDR3 protein: CASSPGTALNTIYF. CDR3 nucleotide sequence: TGTGCCAGCAGCCCTGGGACAGCCCTAAACACCATATATTTT. V gene TRBV7-2 combines with J gene TRBJ1-3; 7 positions match TRBD1. CDR1 and CDR2 from the germline V gene are SGHTA and FQGNSA. V shed 5 bases and J 6 bases; nucleotides not matched to a gene: 7. There are 14 residues in the CDR3. Complete variable domain (other parts from reference TRBV7-2 and TRBJ1-3): GAGVSQSPSNKVTEKGKDVELRCDPISGHTALYWYRQSLGQGLEFLIYFQGNSAPDKSGLPSDRFSAERTGGSVSTLTIQRTQQEDSAVYLCASSPGTALNTIYFGEGSWLTVV.

This clonotype has just a few counts. J is TRBJ1-2 and V is TRBV12-3 or TRBV12-4, with a weak D call TRBD1 (5 bases). The V gene lost 6 bases and the J gene lost 7 bases, with 15 bases spanning the gap. The CDR3 is 13 residues long. CDR3 nucleotides: TGTGCCAGCAGCAGGGACGCGGCCATTGGCTACACCTTC. Amino acid sequence: CASSRDAAIGYTF.

J is TRBJ2-7 and V is TRBV27, with D tentatively TRBD1 (6 bases). The V end lost 5 bases, the J end lost 4 bases, and 18 bases lay between the germline ends. The CDR3 is 15 amino acids. In germline, CDR1 is MNHEY, CDR2 SMNVEV (reference sequence). DNA of the CDR3: TGTGCCAGCAGTCAGGGGTCCCCCCCCCTTTACGAGCAGTACTTC. Encoded protein: CASSQGSPPLYEQYF.

Ten or more counts support this clonotype. The chain joins TRBV2 to TRBJ1-3, with a weak D call TRBD1 (5 bases). The CDR3 loop spans 15 amino acids. V lost 5 bases, J lost 0 bases, and 11 bases lay in between. CDR1 and CDR2 (germline): SNHLY, FYNNEI. CDR3 nucleotide sequence: TGTGCCAGCAGTCTAACAGGATTCTCTGGAAACACCATATATTTT. The encoded protein is CASSLTGFSGNTIYF.

The chain joins TRBV28 to TRBJ1-5, with TRBD1 matching over 10 bases. The CDR3 runs 12 residues. CDR1 and CDR2 from the germline V gene are MDHEN and SYDVKM. V shed 10 bases and J 7 bases; nucleotides not matched to a gene: 4. CDR3 DNA: TGTGCCACCTGGGACAGGGGACAGCCCCAGCATTTT. It specifies CATWDRGQPQHF.

This clonotype was recorded a few times. V and J are TRBV5-1 and TRBJ1-1, with a possible D match to TRBD1 (6 bases). CDR3 length: 15 residues. V was pared by 2 bases and J by 1 base, with 12 bases between. The germline V gene encodes CDR1 SGHRS and CDR2 YFSETQ. The CDR3 DNA is TGCGCCAGCAGCTTCCCGGACAGCCAGAACACTGAAGCTTTCTTT. Translating it yields CASSFPDSQNTEAFF.

Points on this clonotype: A much larger clonotype is one base distant, so this may be a read error. This chain links TRBV25-1 with TRBJ1-3; D is unclear. CDR1 is MGHDK, CDR2 SYGVNS, per germline. This CDR3 spans 14 amino acids. The CDR3 spells CASSERGSGSTIYF. As DNA, the CDR3 is TGTGCCAGCAGTGAACGCGGCTCTGGAAGCACCATATATTTT. Together with reference TRBV25-1 and TRBJ1-3, the CDR3 gives the full variable domain: EADIYQTPRYLVIGTGKKITLECSQTMGHDKMYWYQQDPGMELHLIHYSYGVNSTEKGDLSSESTVSRIRTEHFPLTLESARPSHTSQYLCASSERGSGSTIYFGEGSWLTVV.

This chain connects TRBV12-3 or TRBV12-4 to TRBJ1-3; D is ambiguous. The CDR3 covers 14 residues. V lost 7 bases to trimming and J lost 0 bases, with 10 bases between them. This CDR3 reads CASNYRISGNTIYF. CDR3 nucleotide sequence: TGTGCCAGCAACTACCGGATCTCTGGAAACACCATATATTTT.

This clonotype was counted ten times or more. The rearrangement joins TRBV15 to TRBJ1-2; TRBD1 matches 9 bases. The germline V gene has CDR1 LNHNV and CDR2 YYDKDF (reference sequence). The CDR3 length is 14 residues. The junction had 6 bases not matched to a gene; V was cut back by 2 bases and J by 8 bases. The CDR3 spells CATSRKDRGMGYTF. CDR3 DNA: TGTGCCACCAGCAGAAAGGACAGGGGCATGGGCTACACCTTC.

This clonotype was observed at least ten times. This rearrangement joins TRBV6-1 to TRBJ1-1; 7 nucleotides match TRBD1. V lost 7 bases and J lost 1; bases outside the gene matches: 6. Looked up from germline, CDR1 is MNHNS and CDR2 is SASEGT. The CDR3 extends over 14 amino acids. The CDR3 loop is CASMRGQKNTEAFF. Here the CDR3 DNA reads TGTGCCAGCATGAGGGGGCAGAAGAACACTGAAGCTTTCTTT.

The genes are TRBV9 and TRBJ2-1, with D perhaps matching TRBD1 (6 bases). Per germline, CDR1 SGDLS and CDR2 YYNGEE. Trimming stripped 4 bases from V and 10 bases from J, with 15 bases between. CDR3 length: 13 amino acids. CDR3 coding DNA: TGTGCCAGCAGCCCCGGTGGGGGCCGGGAGCAGTTCTTC. Protein: CASSPGGGREQFF.

At least ten counts were recorded for this clonotype. This chain joins TRBV20-1 and TRBJ1-1; perhaps TRBD1 as D (5 bases). Trimming removed 0 bases from V and 6 bases from J, with 17 bases in between. Germline V gene lookup returns CDR1 DFQATT and CDR2 SNEGSKA (reference sequence). The CDR3 loop spans 15 amino acids. The CDR3 DNA reads TGCAGTGCTAGAGAGTTGGGGCAATCTTTCTCTGAAGCTTTCTTT. Encoded protein: CSARELGQSFSEAFF.

This clonotype came up a few times. The V call is TRBV12-5, the J call TRBJ2-6; 12 nucleotides align to TRBD1. The CDR3 has 22 residues. Germline CDR1 and CDR2: LGHNT and FRNRAP. Germline trimming cut 5 bases from V and 0 bases from J; bases unmatched to any gene: 17. The CDR3 here is CASGRGQGALTTSDSGANVLTF. The CDR3, as DNA: TGTGCTAGTGGTAGGGGACAGGGGGCTTTAACTACCTCCGACTCTGGGGCCAACGTCCTGACTTTC.

There are a few counts of this clonotype. This chain uses TRBV27 with TRBJ1-6; D ambiguous. The CDR3 totals 19 residues. V lost 2 bases and J lost 0, with 17 bases in between. Germline V gene data show CDR1 as MNHEY and CDR2 as SMNVEV (reference sequence). CDR3 residues: CASSLTVSRMSSYNSPLHF. The CDR3, as DNA: TGTGCCAGCAGTTTAACGGTTAGTCGAATGAGCTCCTATAATTCACCCCTCCACTTT.

CDR3 DNA sequence: TGTGCCAGCACCCCCCGACTAGCGGGAGGGGTCACCGGGGAGCTGTTTTTT. Translation gives CASTPRLAGGVTGELFF. The chain links TRBV6-2 or TRBV6-3 to TRBJ2-2; 14 bases are shared with TRBD2. V was pared by 7 bases and J by 4 bases, with 8 bases of the junction left unmatched. CDR1 and CDR2 from the germline V gene are MNHEY and SVGEGT. CDR3 length equals 17 residues.

This clonotype has a count of ten or more. J is TRBJ1-3 and V is TRBV7-6; D is undetermined. The CDR3 contains 14 residues. Germline V lookup: CDR1 SGHVS, CDR2 FNYEAQ. V was cut by 1 base and J by 1 base, with 5 bases left in between. The CDR3 spells CASSLDASGNTIYF. CDR3 DNA: TGTGCCAGCAGCTTAGACGCTTCTGGAAACACCATATATTTT.

This clonotype was picked up many times. J is TRBJ2-5 and V is TRBV2; D remains ambiguous. V lost 3 bases, J lost 2 bases, and 13 bases lay in between. Looked up from germline, CDR1 is SNHLY and CDR2 is FYNNEI. The CDR3 spans 15 residues. The CDR3 sequence is CASSEGKASQETQYF. CDR3 DNA: TGTGCCAGCAGTGAGGGCAAAGCTTCTCAAGAGACCCAGTACTTC.

V usage is TRBV11-2 and J usage is TRBJ2-7; either TRBD1 or TRBD2 may supply D (5 bases each). The CDR3 covers 14 residues. V lost 6 bases, J lost 3 bases, and 15 bases lay in between. CDR1 and CDR2 (germline): SGHAT, FQNNGV. CDR3 protein: CASSFTGTGYEQYF. CDR3 nucleotide sequence: TGTGCCAGCAGTTTTACCGGGACGGGCTACGAGCAGTACTTC.

This clonotype was seen a handful of times. Just one base apart from a much larger clone, this may be a read error. The CDR3, as DNA: TGTGCCAGCAGCCACATCTCCCCCTACGAGCAGTACTTC. The encoded protein is CASSHISPYEQYF. V is TRBV12-3 or TRBV12-4 and J is TRBJ2-7; D uncertain. CDR3 length: 13 residues. V shed 6 bases and J shed 2 bases, with 11 bases lying between them.